This T cell receptor beta chain derives from a study of patients and donors after allogeneic stem cell transplantation. CDR1 LGHDT and CDR2 YNNKEL come from the germline V gene (reference sequence). J gave up 10 bases and V 3 bases, and 8 bases lay outside the gene matches. This CDR3 is 14 amino acids long. TCRdb reprocessed the RT-PCR reads via MiXCR and lists one record per CDR3 protein. This sample carries approximately 250,000 distinct CDR3 sequences, roughly an eighth of them seen once, and the ten largest clones take around 10%. The receptor's source is a human donor who was either an allogeneic HSCT recipient or a stem cell or donor lymphocyte infusion donor (not recorded which). It is not recorded whose cells these are; they may come from a transplant donor. The chain carries TRBV3-1 and TRBJ2-1, with 8 nucleotides matching TRBD2. The sequencing input was blood, either unsorted or a sorted T cell fraction (not recorded which). This CDR3 is CASSHPGRAREQFF. CDR3 coding DNA: TGTGCCAGCAGCCACCCCGGGAGGGCCCGGGAGCAGTTCTTC.